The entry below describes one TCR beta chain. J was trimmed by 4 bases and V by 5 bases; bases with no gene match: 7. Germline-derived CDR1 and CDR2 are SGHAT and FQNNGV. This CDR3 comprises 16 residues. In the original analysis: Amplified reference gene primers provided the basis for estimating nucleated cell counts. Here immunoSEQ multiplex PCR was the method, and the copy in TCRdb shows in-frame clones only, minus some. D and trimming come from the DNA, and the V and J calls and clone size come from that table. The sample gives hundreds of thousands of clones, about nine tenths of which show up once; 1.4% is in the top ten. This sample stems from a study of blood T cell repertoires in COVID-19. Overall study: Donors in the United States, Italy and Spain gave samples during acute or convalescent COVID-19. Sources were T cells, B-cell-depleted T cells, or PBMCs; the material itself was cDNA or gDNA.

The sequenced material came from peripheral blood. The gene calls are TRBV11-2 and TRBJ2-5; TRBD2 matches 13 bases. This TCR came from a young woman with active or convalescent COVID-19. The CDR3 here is CASSLRLAGGAETQYF. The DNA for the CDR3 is TGTGCCAGCAGCCTCAGACTAGCGGGGGGCGCAGAGACCCAGTACTTC.